Listed here is a single TCR beta chain. The target antigen is unknown. V lost 2 bases, J lost 5 bases, and 5 bases stayed unmatched. Germline CDR1 and CDR2: MNHEY and SVGAGI. The CDR3 totals 14 residues. This sample is drawn from a study of T cell responses to AZD1222 COVID-19 vaccine. Study-level findings and limits: Close to half of all spike-specific TCRs reportedly target regions of the variants that are unmutated. The repertoires were collected only after the peak T cell response. Vaccine-associated CD4 TCRs ranged over spike, dominating at 160-218 and 743-854. Baseline testing showed seropositivity in only six or seven AZD1222 recipients.

TCRdb keeps only in-frame clones here, not all; method: immunoSEQ multiplex PCR. This sample carries 100,000 to 150,000 clones, less than 95% of them seen once, and the ten largest clones take less than 4.5%. The rearrangement links TRBV6-5 to TRBJ2-5; 7 bases line up with TRBD1. Material: peripheral blood, obtained on day 0 of MenACWY control vaccination. The sequence was obtained from an adult in good health. In nucleotides, the CDR3 is TGTGCCAGCAGTTACCAGTCACAGGGGGAGACCCAGTACTTC. The encoded protein is CASSYQSQGETQYF.